These 7 T cell receptor beta chains share one sample of origin, sequenced in a study of neoadjuvant anti-PD-1 for oral cavity cancer. The data were produced by immunoSEQ multiplex PCR, yet TCRdb's version contains in-frame clones alone and is incomplete. Of 30,000 to 40,000 clones listed, 85% to 90% are singletons. The source was PBMCs, collected before nivolumab (anti-PD-1) treatment. The receptors come from a person aged 35-80 years with oral cavity squamous cell carcinoma.

The rearrangement links TRBV18 to TRBJ2-2; no firm D call. This CDR3 has 14 residues. The V and J ends lost 1 base and 5 bases respectively, with 8 bases between them. Germline values: CDR1 KGHSH, CDR2 LQKENI. CDR3 residues: CASSPQGRTGELFF. Written as DNA, the CDR3 is TGTGCCAGCTCACCACAAGGCCGGACCGGGGAGCTGTTTTTT.

The rearrangement links TRBV11-2 to TRBJ2-1; 12 positions agree with TRBD2. The V segment lost 6 bases and the J segment 9 bases; nucleotides outside the gene matches: 9. Germline loops: CDR1 SGHAT, CDR2 FQNNGV. This CDR3 is 15 amino acids long. The CDR3 DNA reads as TGTGCCAGCAGATCTCTAGCGGGGGGGCCAGGTGAGCAGTTCTTC. It is translated as CASRSLAGGPGEQFF. Full variable domain (outside the CDR3, taken from reference TRBV11-2 and TRBJ2-1): EAGVAQSPRYKIIEKRQSVAFWCNPISGHATLYWYQQILGQGPKLLIQFQNNGVVDDSQLPKDRFSAERLKGVDSTLKIQPAKLEDSAVYLCASRSLAGGPGEQFFGPGTRLTVL.

The rearrangement uses TRBV5-4 and TRBJ1-2; possible D gene TRBD1, 6 bases. Germline V CDR1 and CDR2: SGHNT, YYREEE (reference sequence). There are 16 residues in the CDR3. The V end was cut by 6 bases, the J end by 4 bases, with 22 bases between. The CDR3 DNA follows: TGTGCCAGCACCTCGAAACAGGGTGAGGCCATCTATGGCTACACCTTC. Amino acids: CASTSKQGEAIYGYTF.

J is TRBJ2-5 and V is TRBV19; D perhaps matches TRBD2 (5 bases). Germline CDR1 reads LNHDA; CDR2 reads SQIVND (reference sequence). The CDR3 is 14 amino acids. V lost 1 base, J lost 2 bases, and 8 bases lay in between. The DNA of the CDR3 is TGTGCCAGTAGTATAGGGGGAGAACAAGAGACCCAGTACTTC. Translated: CASSIGGEQETQYF.

The chain uses TRBV9 and TRBJ1-6; D unresolved. CDR3 length equals 17 residues. V lost 4 bases and J 0 bases, leaving 14 bases between the germline ends. Germline lookup yields CDR1 SGDLS and CDR2 YYNGEE. DNA for the CDR3: TGTGCCAGCAGCACGAGATCCGGCAGCTCCTATAATTCACCCCTCCACTTT. This sequence encodes CASSTRSGSSYNSPLHF. The full variable domain, its missing parts supplied by reference TRBV9 and TRBJ1-6, is DSGVTQTPKHLITATGQRVTLRCSPRSGDLSVYWYQQSLDQGLQFLIQYYNGEERAKGNILERFSAQQFPDLHSELNLSSLELGDSALYFCASSTRSGSSYNSPLHFGNGTRLTVT.

The J gene is TRBJ1-1, the V gene TRBV4-3; possible D gene TRBD1, 6 bases. CDR1 is LGHNA and CDR2 is YSLEER in the germline V gene. The CDR3 covers 14 residues. V gave up 4 bases and J gave up 4 bases, with 13 bases separating them. The CDR3 nucleotides read TGCGCCAGCAGCCTCCGCAGGGGCCGCACTGAAGCTTTCTTT. Translated: CASSLRRGRTEAFF.

J is TRBJ1-1 and V is TRBV10-1; tentative D call: TRBD1 (5 bases). V was trimmed by 5 bases and J by 5 bases, leaving 21 bases between them. This CDR3 is built from 16 residues. Germline CDR1 reads WNHNN; CDR2 reads SYGVQD (reference sequence). CDR3 region: CASSYLRDQGITEAFF. The CDR3 nucleotides are TGCGCCAGCAGTTATCTCCGGGACCAAGGAATTACTGAAGCTTTCTTT.